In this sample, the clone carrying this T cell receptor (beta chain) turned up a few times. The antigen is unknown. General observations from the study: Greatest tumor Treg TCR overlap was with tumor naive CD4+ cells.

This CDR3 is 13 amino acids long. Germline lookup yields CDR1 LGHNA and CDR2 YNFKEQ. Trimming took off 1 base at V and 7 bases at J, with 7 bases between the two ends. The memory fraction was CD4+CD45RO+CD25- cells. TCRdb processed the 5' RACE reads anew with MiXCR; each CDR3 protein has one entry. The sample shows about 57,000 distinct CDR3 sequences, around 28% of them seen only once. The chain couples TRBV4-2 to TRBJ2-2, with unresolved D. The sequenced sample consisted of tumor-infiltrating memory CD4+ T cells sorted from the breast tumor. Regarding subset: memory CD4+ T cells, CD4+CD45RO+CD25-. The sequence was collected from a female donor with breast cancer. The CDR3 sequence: CASSQVPVGELFF. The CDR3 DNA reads TGTGCCAGCAGCCAAGTTCCGGTCGGGGAGCTGTTTTTT.